The following is a T cell receptor beta chain sequence with its context. Its antigen is as yet unknown. The length of the CDR3 is 13 residues. V gave up 1 base and J gave up 3 bases, with 6 bases separating them. Germline CDR1 and CDR2: SGHNT and YYREEE (reference sequence). The sample is drawn from a study of chemoradiotherapy in HPV16-positive cancers. Study-wide points: The functional HPV-specific definition rests on just a couple of HPV16-positive patients.

Clones were read by immunoSEQ multiplex PCR, and TCRdb kept only the in-frame ones, dropping some. The sample includes approximately 13,000 clones, about 85% of them seen just once. The sample in question was blood, obtained from a patient who underwent chemoradiotherapy. The V call is TRBV5-4, the J call TRBJ2-3; unclear D gene. The TCR comes from a human donor with HPV-associated anogenital cancer. CDR3 nucleotides: TGTGCCAGCAGCTTGAAGGGTACAGATACGCAGTATTTT. Translating it yields CASSLKGTDTQYF. The entire variable domain, with the rest obtained from reference TRBV5-4 and TRBJ2-3, is as follows: ETGVTQSPTHLIKTRGQQVTLRCSSQSGHNTVSWYQQALGQGPQFIFQYYREEENGRGNFPPRFSGLQFPNYSSELNVNALELDDSALYLCASSLKGTDTQYFGPGTRLTVL.